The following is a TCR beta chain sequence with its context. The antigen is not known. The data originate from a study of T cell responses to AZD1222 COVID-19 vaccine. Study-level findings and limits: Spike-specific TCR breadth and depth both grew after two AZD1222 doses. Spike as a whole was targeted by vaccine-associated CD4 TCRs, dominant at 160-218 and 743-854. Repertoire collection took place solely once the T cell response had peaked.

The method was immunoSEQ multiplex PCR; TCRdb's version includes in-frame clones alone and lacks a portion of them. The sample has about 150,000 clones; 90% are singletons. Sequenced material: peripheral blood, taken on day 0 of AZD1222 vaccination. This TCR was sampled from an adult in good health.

CDR3 sequence: CASRGQTFHGYTF. The CDR3 nucleotides read TGTGCCAGCAGGGGGCAGACGTTCCATGGCTACACCTTC. This rearrangement joins TRBV6-5 to TRBJ1-2; TRBD1 is a possible D gene (5 bases). V dropped 6 bases and J dropped 6 bases, with 14 bases sitting between them. Germline V lookup: CDR1 MNHEY, CDR2 SVGAGI. CDR3 length: 13 residues.